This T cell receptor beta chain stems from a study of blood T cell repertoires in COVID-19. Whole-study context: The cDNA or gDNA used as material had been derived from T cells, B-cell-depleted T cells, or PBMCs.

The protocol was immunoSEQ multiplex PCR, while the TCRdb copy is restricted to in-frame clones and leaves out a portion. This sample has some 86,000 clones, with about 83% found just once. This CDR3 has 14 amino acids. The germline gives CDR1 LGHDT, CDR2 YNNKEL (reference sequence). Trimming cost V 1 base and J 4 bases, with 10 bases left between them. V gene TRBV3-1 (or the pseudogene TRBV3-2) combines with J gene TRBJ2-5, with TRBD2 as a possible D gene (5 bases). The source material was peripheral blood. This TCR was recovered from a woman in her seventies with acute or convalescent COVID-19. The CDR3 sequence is CASSQARAGETQYF. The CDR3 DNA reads TGTGCCAGCAGCCAAGCTCGGGCGGGAGAGACCCAGTACTTC.